This passage covers 28 T cell receptor beta chains from one sample sequenced in a study of shared clonotypes between healthy human individuals. The repertoire was sequenced with immunoSEQ multiplex PCR; TCRdb's copy has only in-frame clones and lacks some. The table shows under 1,900,000 clones, with roughly 98.5% occurring only once. The sequenced material came from naive CD4+ T cells sorted from blood. The subset is: CD45RA+ positively selected. These receptors came from a man aged 30 to 45 in good health.

The chain employs TRBV11-3 and TRBJ1-1; D unclear. This CDR3 has 13 residues. CDR1 is SGHNT and CDR2 is YENEEA in the germline V gene. The V and J ends lost 0 bases and 3 bases respectively, with 5 bases between them. CDR3 loop: CASSLESYTEAFF. In DNA, the CDR3 is TGTGCCAGCAGCTTAGAGAGCTACACTGAAGCTTTCTTT.

The chain recombines TRBV7-2 with TRBJ2-6; D is perhaps TRBD1 or TRBD2 (6 bases each). Germline CDR1 SGHTA, CDR2 FQGNSA. The CDR3 sequence is 18 residues long. V lost 5 bases, J lost 2 bases, and 19 bases lay in between. The DNA of the CDR3 is TGTGCCAGCAGCCTACGCGGGACAACCGGGGCTGGGGCCAACGTCCTGACTTTC. Protein sequence: CASSLRGTTGAGANVLTF.

The chain uses TRBV4-1 and TRBJ2-5; no firm D call. The V end lost 1 base, the J end lost 2 bases, and 14 bases lay between the germline ends. CDR1 is MGHRA, CDR2 YSYEKL, per germline. The CDR3 loop spans 16 amino acids. The CDR3, as DNA: TGCGCCAGCAGCCAAGGTACGGTGATAAAACAAGAGACCCAGTACTTC. Protein sequence: CASSQGTVIKQETQYF.

V and J are TRBV5-1 and TRBJ2-3, with a tentative D call TRBD2 (6 bases). The germline V gene has CDR1 SGHRS and CDR2 YFSETQ. This CDR3 comprises 16 residues. Trimming cost V 4 bases and J 3 bases, with 18 bases left between them. CDR3 nucleotide sequence: TGCGCCAGCAGCCTACAACCGGGACTGAAGACAGATACGCAGTATTTT. Protein product: CASSLQPGLKTDTQYF.

The rearrangement joins TRBV5-1 to TRBJ2-7; TRBD2 matches at 14 bases. The CDR3 extends over 16 amino acids. Germline CDR1 and CDR2: SGHRS and YFSETQ. The V gene end was trimmed by 0 bases and the J gene end by 4 bases; junction bases not matched to a gene: 3. CDR3 nucleotide sequence: TGCGCCAGCAGCTTGGATGGGACTAGCGGGAGATACGAGCAGTACTTC. Amino acids: CASSLDGTSGRYEQYF.

The chain has TRBV19 and TRBJ2-3; 11 bases line up with TRBD2. In germline, CDR1 is LNHDA, CDR2 SQIVND (reference sequence). Trimming cost V 8 bases and J 0 bases; bases outside gene matches: 10. This CDR3 spans 17 amino acids. The CDR3, as DNA: TGTGCCAGTTCCATAGCGGGAGGGGGATTTAGCACAGATACGCAGTATTTT. It is translated as CASSIAGGGFSTDTQYF. Full variable domain (outside the CDR3, taken from reference TRBV19 and TRBJ2-3): DGGITQSPKYLFRKEGQNVTLSCEQNLNHDAMYWYRQDPGQGLRLIYYSQIVNDFQKGDIAEGYSVSREKKESFPLTVTSAQKNPTAFYLCASSIAGGGFSTDTQYFGPGTRLTVL.

The rearrangement links TRBV5-4 to TRBJ2-3, with 8 bases matching TRBD2. The germline V gene encodes CDR1 SGHNT and CDR2 YYREEE (reference sequence). The CDR3 extends over 15 amino acids. Germline trimming cut 4 bases from V and 2 bases from J; bases unmatched to any gene: 6. The CDR3 loop reads CASSTLAEATDTQYF. In nucleotides, the CDR3 is TGTGCCAGCAGCACACTAGCGGAGGCCACAGATACGCAGTATTTT.

In DNA form, the CDR3 reads TGCAGCGTATCGGGACTAGGAACACATACGCAGTATTTT. Protein product: CSVSGLGTHTQYF. The chain recombines TRBV29-1 with TRBJ2-3; 8 positions match TRBD2. CDR1 and CDR2 from the germline V gene are SQVTM and ANQGSEA. After removal of 6 bases from V and 7 bases from J, the junction contained 9 bases not matched to a gene. CDR3 length: 13 residues.

The chain has TRBV5-5 and TRBJ1-5; a possible D gene is TRBD1 (5 bases). The V end lost 1 base, the J end lost 7 bases, and 12 bases lay between the germline ends. CDR3 size: 14 residues. Germline V gene sequence: CDR1 SGHKS, CDR2 YYEKEE (reference sequence). CDR3 region: CASSLIGAGQPQHF. The DNA for the CDR3 is TGTGCCAGCAGCTTGATAGGGGCAGGGCAGCCCCAGCATTTT.

The chain couples TRBV5-1 to TRBJ2-7, with TRBD2 as a possible D gene (6 bases). CDR3 length: 13 amino acids. V shed 4 bases and J shed 1 base, with 9 bases lying between them. CDR1 is SGHRS, CDR2 YFSETQ, per germline. CDR3: CASSVGTSYEQYF. The CDR3 bases are TGCGCCAGCAGCGTCGGGACTTCCTACGAGCAGTACTTC. Using reference TRBV5-1 and TRBJ2-7 for the parts outside the CDR3, the full variable domain is KAGVTQTPRYLIKTRGQQVTLSCSPISGHRSVSWYQQTPGQGLQFLFEYFSETQRNKGNFPGRFSGRQFSNSRSEMNVSTLELGDSALYLCASSVGTSYEQYFGPGTRLTVT.

The chain links TRBV18 to TRBJ2-5; 9 nucleotides match TRBD1. CDR3 size: 16 residues. With 3 bases clipped from V and 5 bases from J, the junction kept 10 bases outside the gene matches. The germline gives CDR1 KGHSH, CDR2 LQKENI. The CDR3 DNA follows: TGTGCCAGCTCACCCTCCGTTGGGACAGGGCGGGAGACCCAGTACTTC. This gives the protein CASSPSVGTGRETQYF.

This clone has more than one count but fewer than ten. Other nucleotide sequences from this sample produce the same CDR3. The V and J genes are TRBV6-5 and TRBJ2-7; TRBD2 agrees at 10 bases. This CDR3 region has 14 residues. The V segment lost 5 bases and the J segment 0 bases; nucleotides outside the gene matches: 1. Germline CDR1 is MNHEY and CDR2 is SVGAGI. This CDR3 reads CASSRTSGSYEQYF. The CDR3 coding sequence is TGTGCCAGCAGTCGGACTAGCGGCTCCTACGAGCAGTACTTC.

The chain couples TRBV9 to TRBJ2-3; tentatively, D is TRBD2 (6 bases). The CDR3 runs to 13 residues. CDR1 and CDR2 (germline): SGDLS, YYNGEE. Trimming took off 8 bases at V and 2 bases at J, with 12 bases between the two ends. The CDR3 loop is CASRGGVTDTQYF. Here the CDR3 DNA reads TGTGCCAGTAGAGGAGGGGTCACAGATACGCAGTATTTT.

The J gene is TRBJ2-6, the V gene TRBV7-8, with D possibly TRBD1 on 5 matching bases. CDR1 is SGHVS and CDR2 is FQNEAQ in the germline V gene. V lost 7 bases to trimming and J lost 0 bases, with 13 bases between them. This CDR3 has 16 residues. CDR3 DNA sequence: TGTGCCAGCATCAAGGGGTTTCTCTCTGGGGCCAACGTCCTGACTTTC. Its protein is CASIKGFLSGANVLTF.

The genes are TRBV9 and TRBJ2-1; D remains ambiguous. The CDR3 has 11 residues. Germline values: CDR1 SGDLS, CDR2 YYNGEE. V shed 8 bases and J shed 8 bases, with 11 bases lying between them. The CDR3 bases are TGTGCCAGTGCTGACTTAGATGAGCAGTTCTTC. Its translation is CASADLDEQFF. Full variable domain (outside the CDR3, taken from reference TRBV9 and TRBJ2-1): DSGVTQTPKHLITATGQRVTLRCSPRSGDLSVYWYQQSLDQGLQFLIQYYNGEERAKGNILERFSAQQFPDLHSELNLSSLELGDSALYFCASADLDEQFFGPGTRLTVL.

The chain carries TRBV5-1 and TRBJ2-7, with 8 nucleotides matching TRBD1. In germline, CDR1 is SGHRS, CDR2 YFSETQ. Losses at the gene ends were 0 bases for V and 2 bases for J; bases not matched to a gene: 1. This CDR3 region has 14 residues. The CDR3 reads CASSLATGAYEQYF. The CDR3 bases are TGCGCCAGCAGCTTGGCGACAGGGGCCTACGAGCAGTACTTC.

The chain joins TRBV28 to TRBJ1-5; D remains ambiguous. The ends were cut back, 3 bases at V and 5 bases at J, with 17 bases in the middle. This CDR3 region has 16 residues. Germline V gives CDR1 MDHEN, CDR2 SYDVKM. CDR3 amino acids: CASSLFISLDHQPQHF. Here the CDR3 DNA reads TGTGCCAGCAGTTTGTTTATTAGTCTTGATCATCAGCCCCAGCATTTT.

V and J are TRBV20-1 and TRBJ1-2, with no clear D. Germline CDR1 is DFQATT and CDR2 is SNEGSKA (reference sequence). Between the trimmed V and J ends, which lost 5 bases and 5 bases, there was a span of 0 bases. CDR3 size: 8 residues. CDR3 in amino acids: CSAYGYTF. CDR3 nucleotides: TGCAGTGCTTATGGCTACACCTTC.

The chain joins TRBV19 to TRBJ2-2; D is uncertain. V was pared by 3 bases and J by 1 base, with 9 bases between. The length of the CDR3 is 15 residues. CDR1 and CDR2 from the germline V gene are LNHDA and SQIVND (reference sequence). CDR3 sequence (DNA): TGTGCCAGTAGTATCTTGCGAGAGAACACCGGGGAGCTGTTTTTT. It specifies CASSILRENTGELFF.

This sequence joins TRBV4-1 and TRBJ2-7, with 7 bases lining up with TRBD1. This CDR3 comprises 16 residues. The germline V gene encodes CDR1 MGHRA and CDR2 YSYEKL. J lost 0 bases, V lost 0 bases, and 5 bases had no gene match. CDR3 DNA: TGCGCCAGCAGCCAAGAAATAACAGGGGTCTCCTACGAGCAGTACTTC. Residues: CASSQEITGVSYEQYF.

The gene calls are TRBV5-4 and TRBJ1-4, with 7 bases matching TRBD1. V was clipped by 3 bases and J by 5 bases; unmatched bases: 4. Germline V gene sequence: CDR1 SGHNT, CDR2 YYREEE (reference sequence). The CDR3 runs to 14 residues. The CDR3: CASSYGTVNEKLFF. CDR3 coding DNA: TGTGCCAGCAGCTACGGGACAGTCAATGAAAAACTGTTTTTT.

V usage is TRBV5-1 and J usage is TRBJ2-5; 10 nucleotides line up with TRBD1. CDR3 length: 17 amino acids. Looked up from germline, CDR1 is SGHRS and CDR2 is YFSETQ. Trimming at V came to 0 bases and at J to 4 bases, leaving 9 bases not matched to a gene. CDR3 region: CASSLVGRQGAGETQYF. The CDR3 nucleotides are TGCGCCAGCAGCTTGGTGGGACGACAGGGGGCAGGAGAGACCCAGTACTTC.

This sequence joins TRBV6-4 and TRBJ2-7; 14 positions match TRBD2. V was pared by 8 bases and J by 0 bases, with 6 bases of the junction left unmatched. This CDR3 region has 16 residues. Germline V CDR1 and CDR2: MRHNA, SNTAGT. The CDR3 nucleotides read TGTGCCAGCCGCCCCGGACTAGCGGGAGGCTCCTACGAGCAGTACTTC. It specifies CASRPGLAGGSYEQYF.

The genes are TRBV7-3 and TRBJ2-5; possibly TRBD1 for D (5 bases). The ends were cut back, 1 base at V and 3 bases at J, with 6 bases in the middle. Germline values: CDR1 SGHTA, CDR2 FQGTGA. This CDR3 comprises 13 residues. This CDR3 reads CASSLIREETQYF. The DNA of the CDR3 is TGTGCCAGCAGCTTAATCAGGGAAGAGACCCAGTACTTC.

The V and J genes are TRBV29-1 and TRBJ2-3, with a possible D match to TRBD1 (6 bases). CDR1 and CDR2 (germline): SQVTM, ANQGSEA. The CDR3 is made up of 12 amino acids. Deletions cut 4 bases from V and 2 bases from J, with 7 bases between. CDR3 bases: TGCAGCGTTGGGACAGCCACAGATACGCAGTATTTT. It is translated as CSVGTATDTQYF.

The V gene is TRBV28, the J gene TRBJ1-4; maybe TRBD1 (6 bases). The germline V gene encodes CDR1 MDHEN and CDR2 SYDVKM. Trimming took 1 base from V and 4 from J, leaving 19 bases between them. The CDR3 is 18 residues long. CDR3 sequence: CASSLYQQGGELNEKLFF. The DNA of the CDR3 is TGTGCCAGCAGTTTATACCAACAGGGAGGGGAGCTTAATGAAAAACTGTTTTTT.

The chain combines TRBV9 with TRBJ2-1; possible D gene TRBD2, 6 bases. V dropped 3 bases and J dropped 8 bases, with 12 bases sitting between them. The CDR3 extends over 13 amino acids. CDR1 is SGDLS, CDR2 YYNGEE, per germline. DNA for the CDR3: TGTGCCAGCAGCGGGAATCCGGGGGATGAGCAGTTCTTC. Translated: CASSGNPGDEQFF.

This chain links TRBV11-2 with TRBJ2-1; 8 bases are a match to TRBD2. The J segment lost 3 bases and the V segment lost 2 bases, leaving 6 bases of the junction unmatched. The CDR3 runs to 16 residues. CDR1 is SGHAT, CDR2 FQNNGV, per germline. DNA of the CDR3: TGTGCCAGCAGCTTACTACCCGGGACTAGCTACAATGAGCAGTTCTTC. The encoded protein is CASSLLPGTSYNEQFF.